This T cell receptor (beta chain) came from a study of response to subunit inactivated influenza vaccine. Points on this clonotype: Its antigen is not known.

TCRdb reanalysed the RT-PCR reads using MiXCR and keeps one entry per CDR3 protein. There are 290,000 or so distinct CDR3 sequences in the sample; approximately 21% occur only once, and about 9.3% lies in the top ten. General study findings and limits: With each seasonal influenza vaccination, the authors suggested, few new T cells are recruited.

This material consisted of PBMCs from blood, taken less than 22 months after vaccination. The clonotype was recovered from a man aged 45-69 years who received an inactivated influenza vaccine.

Here the CDR3 reads CATVAGTRNTGELFF. The CDR3 DNA reads TGTGCCACCGTTGCCGGGACTAGGAACACCGGGGAGCTGTTTTTT. V gene TRBV10-3 combines with J gene TRBJ2-2; 8 nucleotides agree with TRBD2. The CDR3 is 15 amino acids. V was pared by 10 bases and J by 1 base, with 8 bases of the junction left unmatched. Looked up from germline, CDR1 is ENHRY and CDR2 is SYGVKD.